Each of the 17 T cell receptor beta chains below was sequenced from the same sample in a study of long-term antiretroviral therapy in people with HIV. At the survey level, the v3.0 immunoSEQ assay was run. The protocol was immunoSEQ multiplex PCR, while the TCRdb copy is restricted to in-frame clones and leaves out a portion. The repertoire consists of under 50,000 clones, with around 93% occurring once and the leading ten covering 2% to 2.5%. This sample comprised unsorted PBMCs, obtained about 9.1 years after starting antiretroviral therapy. All receptors come from a man under 40 with HIV.

The V and J genes are TRBV14 and TRBJ1-4; no reliable D call. Trimming cost V 2 bases and J 4 bases, with 8 bases left between them. Germline CDR1 reads SGHDN; CDR2 reads FVKESK. The CDR3 is 14 residues long. The CDR3 here is CASSQLNGNEKLFF. The DNA of the CDR3 is TGTGCCAGCAGCCAACTCAACGGTAATGAAAAACTGTTTTTT.

This clone was counted between two and nine times. This chain links TRBV5-4 with TRBJ1-2, with D unclear. V dropped 4 bases and J dropped 2 bases, with 12 bases sitting between them. Germline V gives CDR1 SGHNT, CDR2 YYREEE (reference sequence). The CDR3 is 14 amino acids. The CDR3 loop is CASSPPGANYGYTF. CDR3 sequence (DNA): TGTGCCAGCAGCCCGCCGGGCGCCAACTATGGCTACACCTTC.

This chain connects TRBV4-1 to TRBJ1-4, with D possibly TRBD1 on 6 matching bases. Per the germline V gene, CDR1 is MGHRA and CDR2 is YSYEKL. This CDR3 contains 15 residues. V lost 1 base and J lost 3, with 9 bases in between. The CDR3: CASSQATGPNEKLFF. The CDR3 nucleotides read TGCGCCAGCAGCCAAGCTACAGGGCCTAATGAAAAACTGTTTTTT.

This clone was counted a single time. This rearrangement joins TRBV19 to TRBJ1-3; D not certain. Germline loops: CDR1 LNHDA, CDR2 SQIVND (reference sequence). Trimming shortened V by 3 bases and J by 0 bases, and 12 bases separated the two germline ends. CDR3 length equals 16 residues. CDR3 nucleotides: TGTGCCAGTAGTATCGGACGGCGGAGCTCTGGAAACACCATATATTTT. Its protein product is CASSIGRRSSGNTIYF. The full variable domain, in which reference TRBV19 and TRBJ1-3 provide the parts outside the CDR3, is DGGITQSPKYLFRKEGQNVTLSCEQNLNHDAMYWYRQDPGQGLRLIYYSQIVNDFQKGDIAEGYSVSREKKESFPLTVTSAQKNPTAFYLCASSIGRRSSGNTIYFGEGSWLTVV.

This clone has more than one count but fewer than ten. This chain joins TRBV11-2 and TRBJ1-2; 8 nucleotides match TRBD1. This CDR3 has 17 amino acids. Trimming took 3 bases from V and 5 from J; bases not matched to a gene: 14. Germline values: CDR1 SGHAT, CDR2 FQNNGV. The CDR3 spells CASSFTGSQGASYGYTF. The CDR3, as DNA: TGTGCCAGCAGCTTCACTGGATCTCAGGGGGCCTCGTATGGCTACACCTTC.

The rearrangement uses TRBV19 and TRBJ2-7, with D tentatively TRBD1 (5 bases). Trimming shortened V by 7 bases and J by 4 bases, and 14 bases separated the two germline ends. This CDR3 is built from 13 residues. Germline assignment: CDR1 LNHDA and CDR2 SQIVND (reference sequence). The CDR3 loop is CASTSGQQYEQYF. The CDR3 nucleotides are TGTGCCAGTACCTCAGGGCAGCAGTACGAGCAGTACTTC.

The rearrangement joins TRBV4-2 to TRBJ2-6; D may be TRBD1 or TRBD2 (5 bases each). Germline V CDR1 and CDR2: LGHNA, YNFKEQ. The CDR3 runs to 16 residues. V was shortened by 0 bases and J by 2 bases, with 8 bases between the two germline ends. The CDR3 DNA is TGTGCCAGCAGCCAAGATCGAGGGGCTGGGGCCAACGTCCTGACTTTC. Its translation: CASSQDRGAGANVLTF.

This clone was picked up one time. The V gene is TRBV5-1, the J gene TRBJ1-1; no reliable D call. Germline V gives CDR1 SGHRS, CDR2 YFSETQ. Trimming left V 2 bases short and J 1 base short, with 15 bases between. This CDR3 has 16 residues. Here the CDR3 reads CASSFSEGLGNTEAFF. The CDR3 DNA reads as TGCGCCAGCAGCTTTTCCGAAGGGTTAGGGAACACTGAAGCTTTCTTT.

V is TRBV5-6 and J is TRBJ1-1; D gene uncertain. CDR3 length: 13 residues. Germline V gene sequence: CDR1 SGHDT, CDR2 YYEEEE. The germline V and J ends were trimmed by 0 bases and 2 bases, with 5 bases remaining between them. Written as DNA, the CDR3 is TGTGCCAGCAGCTTGGGCAGCAACACTGAAGCTTTCTTT. This gives the protein CASSLGSNTEAFF.

The genes are TRBV11-2 and TRBJ1-1; D is undetermined. V lost 0 bases to trimming and J lost 2 bases, with 4 bases between them. The germline V gene has CDR1 SGHAT and CDR2 FQNNGV. The length of the CDR3 is 13 residues. CDR3 coding DNA: TGTGCCAGCAGCTTAGACCGAAACACTGAAGCTTTCTTT. The encoded protein is CASSLDRNTEAFF. The entire variable domain, with the rest obtained from reference TRBV11-2 and TRBJ1-1, is as follows: EAGVAQSPRYKIIEKRQSVAFWCNPISGHATLYWYQQILGQGPKLLIQFQNNGVVDDSQLPKDRFSAERLKGVDSTLKIQPAKLEDSAVYLCASSLDRNTEAFFGQGTRLTVV.

V and J are TRBV6-4 and TRBJ2-7; the match to TRBD1 covers 8 bases. The CDR3 spans 12 residues. Germline CDR1 and CDR2: MRHNA and SNTAGT. J gave up 5 bases and V 8 bases, and 5 bases lay outside the gene matches. The CDR3 DNA reads as TGTGCCAGCGGGACAGGACGACACGAGCAGTACGTC. Translation: CASGTGRHEQYV.

The gene calls are TRBV10-1 and TRBJ1-2; TRBD1 aligns across 8 bases. The CDR3 contains 14 residues. V lost 4 bases, J lost 5 bases, and 6 bases stayed unmatched. Per germline, CDR1 WNHNN and CDR2 SYGVQD (reference sequence). The CDR3 DNA reads TGCGCCAGCAGTGCTACAGGGGGGAGGTATGGCTACACCTTC. This translates into CASSATGGRYGYTF.

This clone was observed a single time. The rearrangement links TRBV30 to TRBJ2-2, with 10 positions matching TRBD1. The CDR3 is 17 residues long. The V and J ends lost 0 bases and 6 bases, in that order; junction bases with no gene match: 10. Germline V CDR1 and CDR2: GTSNPN, SVGIG (reference sequence). The CDR3 spells CAWSVLYGQGVAGELFF. The CDR3 coding sequence is TGTGCCTGGAGTGTACTGTACGGACAGGGGGTCGCCGGGGAGCTGTTTTTT.

The J gene is TRBJ2-3, the V gene TRBV2; 10 positions match TRBD2. Germline V CDR1 and CDR2: SNHLY, FYNNEI. V lost 6 bases and J lost 3; bases outside the gene matches: 3. The CDR3 contains 14 residues. The CDR3 region has the DNA TGTGCCAGCAGGAGCGGGGGGGCGACAGATACGCAGTATTTT. Protein sequence: CASRSGGATDTQYF.

The V and J genes are TRBV7-9 and TRBJ2-6, with D possibly TRBD2 on 5 matching bases. The CDR3 length is 17 residues. Germline assignment: CDR1 SEHNR and CDR2 FQNEAQ (reference sequence). The V gene lost 0 bases and the J gene lost 1 base, with 10 bases spanning the gap. The CDR3 spells CASSLAVSGSGANVLTF. DNA of the CDR3: TGTGCCAGCAGCTTAGCGGTATCGGGGTCTGGGGCCAACGTCCTGACTTTC.

The V and J genes are TRBV4-2 and TRBJ2-5; 7 bases match TRBD2. CDR1 LGHNA and CDR2 YNFKEQ come from the germline V gene. The CDR3 extends over 20 amino acids. J gave up 5 bases and V 0 bases, and 21 bases lay outside the gene matches. CDR3 amino acids: CASSQEYLLSSGDSRETQYF. CDR3 bases: TGTGCCAGCAGCCAAGAATATCTCCTCTCGAGCGGGGACTCCAGGGAGACCCAGTACTTC.

This clone occurred once. The chain is built from TRBV11-2 and TRBJ2-1; no definite D call. Germline-derived CDR1 and CDR2 are SGHAT and FQNNGV. V dropped 8 bases and J dropped 4 bases, with 18 bases sitting between them. This CDR3 is built from 15 residues. The CDR3 here is CASQISSVGYNEQFF. Here the CDR3 DNA reads TGTGCCAGCCAAATCAGCTCTGTAGGGTACAATGAGCAGTTCTTC.